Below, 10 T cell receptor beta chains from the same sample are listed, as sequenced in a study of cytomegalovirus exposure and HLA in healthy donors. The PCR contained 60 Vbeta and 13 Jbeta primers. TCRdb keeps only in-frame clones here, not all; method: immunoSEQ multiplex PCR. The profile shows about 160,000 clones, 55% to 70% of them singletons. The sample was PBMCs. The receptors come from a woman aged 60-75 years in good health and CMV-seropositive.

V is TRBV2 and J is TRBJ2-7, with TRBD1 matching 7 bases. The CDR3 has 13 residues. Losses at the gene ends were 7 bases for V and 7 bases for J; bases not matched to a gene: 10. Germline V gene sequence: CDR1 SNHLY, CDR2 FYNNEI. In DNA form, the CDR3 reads TGTGCCAGCACTATTAGTACAGGGGTTGAGCAGTACTTC. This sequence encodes CASTISTGVEQYF.

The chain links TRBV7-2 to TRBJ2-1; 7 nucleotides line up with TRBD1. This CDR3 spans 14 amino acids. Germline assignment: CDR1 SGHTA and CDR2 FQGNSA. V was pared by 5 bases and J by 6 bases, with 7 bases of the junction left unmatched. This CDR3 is CASSRQGTVNEQFF. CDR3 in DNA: TGTGCCAGCAGCCGACAGGGTACCGTCAATGAGCAGTTCTTC. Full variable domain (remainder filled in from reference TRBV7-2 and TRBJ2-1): GAGVSQSPSNKVTEKGKDVELRCDPISGHTALYWYRQSLGQGLEFLIYFQGNSAPDKSGLPSDRFSAERTGGSVSTLTIQRTQQEDSAVYLCASSRQGTVNEQFFGPGTRLTVL.

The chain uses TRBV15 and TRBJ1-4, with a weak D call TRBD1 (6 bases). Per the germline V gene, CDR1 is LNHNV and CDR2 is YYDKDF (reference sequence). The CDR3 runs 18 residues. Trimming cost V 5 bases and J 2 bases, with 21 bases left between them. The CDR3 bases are TGTGCCACCAGCGCCCACCGGGACATCCCTGGGACTAATGAAAAACTGTTTTTT. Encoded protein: CATSAHRDIPGTNEKLFF.

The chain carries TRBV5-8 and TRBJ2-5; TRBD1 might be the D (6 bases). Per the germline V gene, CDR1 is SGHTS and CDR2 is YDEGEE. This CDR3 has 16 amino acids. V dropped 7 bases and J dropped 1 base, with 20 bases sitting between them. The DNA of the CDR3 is TGTGCCAGCCCAGGTCCCCAGGGGAGTTCCCAAGAGACCCAGTACTTC. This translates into CASPGPQGSSQETQYF.

For the CDR3, the DNA is TGCGCCAGCAGTCCGGACGCTGAGGGAGAGACCCAGTACTTC. As protein: CASSPDAEGETQYF. J is TRBJ2-5 and V is TRBV10-2, with D perhaps TRBD2 (5 bases). CDR3 length: 14 amino acids. V gave up 5 bases and J gave up 4 bases, with 14 bases separating them. Germline V lookup: CDR1 WSHSY, CDR2 SAAADI.

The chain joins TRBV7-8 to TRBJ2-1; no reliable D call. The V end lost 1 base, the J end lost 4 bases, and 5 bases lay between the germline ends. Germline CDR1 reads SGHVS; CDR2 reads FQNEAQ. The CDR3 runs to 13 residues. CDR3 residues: CASSLDSYNEQFF. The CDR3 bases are TGTGCCAGCAGCTTAGACAGTTACAATGAGCAGTTCTTC.

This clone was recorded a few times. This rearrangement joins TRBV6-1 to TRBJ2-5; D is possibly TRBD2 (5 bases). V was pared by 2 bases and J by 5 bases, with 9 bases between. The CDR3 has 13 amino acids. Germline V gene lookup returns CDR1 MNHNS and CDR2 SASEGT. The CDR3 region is CASSERGLETQYF. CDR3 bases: TGTGCCAGCAGTGAACGCGGGCTGGAGACCCAGTACTTC.

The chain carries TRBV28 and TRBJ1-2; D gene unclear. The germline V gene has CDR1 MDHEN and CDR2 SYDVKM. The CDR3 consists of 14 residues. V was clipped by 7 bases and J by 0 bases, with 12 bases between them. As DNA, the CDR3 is TGTGCCAGCAACCGTCGAGGGACTAACTATGGCTACACCTTC. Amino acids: CASNRRGTNYGYTF.

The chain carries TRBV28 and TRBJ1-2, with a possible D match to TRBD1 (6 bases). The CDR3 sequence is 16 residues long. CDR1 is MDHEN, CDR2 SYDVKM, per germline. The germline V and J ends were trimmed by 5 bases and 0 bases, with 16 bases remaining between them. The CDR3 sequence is CASSQGGPLANYGYTF. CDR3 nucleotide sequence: TGTGCCAGCAGTCAAGGGGGTCCTTTAGCTAACTATGGCTACACCTTC.

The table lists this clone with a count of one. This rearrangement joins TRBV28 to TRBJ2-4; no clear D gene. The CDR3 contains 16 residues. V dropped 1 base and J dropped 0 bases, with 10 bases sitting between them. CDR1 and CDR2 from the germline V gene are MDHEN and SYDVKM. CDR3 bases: TGTGCCAGCAGTTTATCTTCTACTTTAGCCAAAAACATTCAGTACTTC. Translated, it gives CASSLSSTLAKNIQYF. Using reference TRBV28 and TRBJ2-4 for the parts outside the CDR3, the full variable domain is DVKVTQSSRYLVKRTGEKVFLECVQDMDHENMFWYRQDPGLGLRLIYFSYDVKMKEKGDIPEGYSVSREKKERFSLILESASTNQTSMYLCASSLSSTLAKNIQYFGAGTRLSVL.